A selection of T cell receptor beta chains follows, all from one sample in a study of blood T cells in healthy people across ages. One entry per CDR3 protein results from TCRdb running MiXCR on the 5' RACE reads. The sample yields around 1,000,000 distinct CDR3 sequences, around 25% seen once. The sample was also reused in another study, on T cells of mothers and their children.

Sequencing input: blood. These receptors all stem from a girl aged 2-10 years in good health. The conserved cysteine and the conserved F or W are not part of the CDR3 here. Each record gives: D gene, J gene, V gene, clone size, CDR3 length, CDR3 protein. D genes are given only for firm matches. Only part of the rows carry a size: once, few, many, or a class if the clone is expanded.

d_gene: -
j_gene: TRBJ2-5
v_gene: TRBV7-9
abundance: -
len: 12
CDR3aa: ASSSPSSQETQY

d_gene: -
j_gene: TRBJ1-2
v_gene: TRBV7-9
abundance: -
len: 11
CDR3aa: ASSFGGGQGYT

d_gene: TRBD2
j_gene: TRBJ2-5
v_gene: TRBV5-1
abundance: -
len: 13
CDR3aa: ASSFSGRKQETQY

d_gene: TRBD1
j_gene: TRBJ2-7
v_gene: TRBV7-6
abundance: -
len: 12
CDR3aa: ASTQDREHYEQY

d_gene: -
j_gene: TRBJ2-3
v_gene: TRBV9
abundance: few
len: 14
CDR3aa: ASSVDPGPGADTQY

d_gene: -
j_gene: TRBJ2-4
v_gene: TRBV6-2/TRBV6-3
abundance: -
len: 10
CDR3aa: ASQGGKNIQY

d_gene: -
j_gene: TRBJ1-5
v_gene: TRBV5-4
abundance: few
len: 12
CDR3aa: ASSQWGSGQPQH

d_gene: -
j_gene: TRBJ2-1
v_gene: TRBV9
abundance: -
len: 14
CDR3aa: ASSVAPTTGTNEQF

d_gene: TRBD1
j_gene: TRBJ2-5
v_gene: TRBV29-1
abundance: -
len: 11
CDR3aa: SVPPGQGSTQY

d_gene: TRBD1
j_gene: -
v_gene: TRBV6-2/TRBV6-3
abundance: -
len: 15
CDR3aa: ASSYLSRSDRPYEQY

d_gene: -
j_gene: TRBJ2-2
v_gene: TRBV4-2
abundance: few
len: 12
CDR3aa: ASSQDSDTGELF

d_gene: -
j_gene: -
v_gene: TRBV19
abundance: -
len: 19
CDR3aa: ASSTPGKGPTSVGGPYEQY

d_gene: TRBD2
j_gene: TRBJ2-1
v_gene: TRBV20-1
abundance: -
len: 13
CDR3aa: SARLAEWGYNEQF

d_gene: -
j_gene: TRBJ1-2
v_gene: TRBV7-9
abundance: -
len: 15
CDR3aa: ASSFLPGTAHYYGYT

d_gene: TRBD2
j_gene: TRBJ2-7
v_gene: TRBV10-2
abundance: -
len: 14
CDR3aa: ASRGLAGGPYDEQY

d_gene: -
j_gene: TRBJ1-1
v_gene: TRBV18
abundance: -
len: 11
CDR3aa: ASSPGGSTEAF

d_gene: TRBD2
j_gene: TRBJ2-3
v_gene: TRBV6-2/TRBV6-3
abundance: few
len: 14
CDR3aa: ASSYQGLAGADTQY

d_gene: -
j_gene: TRBJ1-2
v_gene: TRBV29-1
abundance: -
len: 10
CDR3aa: SVVRGANGYT

d_gene: -
j_gene: TRBJ2-7
v_gene: TRBV12-3/TRBV12-4
abundance: few
len: 11
CDR3aa: ASSLGGHHEQY

d_gene: -
j_gene: TRBJ1-3
v_gene: TRBV19
abundance: -
len: 13
CDR3aa: ASCGTNPSGNTIY

d_gene: -
j_gene: -
v_gene: TRBV12-3/TRBV12-4
abundance: -
len: 13
CDR3aa: ASSYSPGYSYEQY

d_gene: -
j_gene: TRBJ2-7
v_gene: TRBV6-6
abundance: few
len: 13
CDR3aa: ASSYLVGAGYEQY

d_gene: TRBD2
j_gene: TRBJ2-7
v_gene: TRBV6-2/TRBV6-3
abundance: -
len: 12
CDR3aa: ASSPLAGGEEQY

d_gene: -
j_gene: TRBJ2-4
v_gene: TRBV29-1
abundance: few
len: 9
CDR3aa: SVVDLNIQY

d_gene: TRBD1
j_gene: TRBJ1-2
v_gene: TRBV12-3/TRBV12-4
abundance: -
len: 10
CDR3aa: ASSPHRGGYT

d_gene: TRBD1
j_gene: TRBJ2-5
v_gene: TRBV9
abundance: -
len: 14
CDR3aa: ASSANITGGGETQH

d_gene: -
j_gene: -
v_gene: TRBV5-1
abundance: -
len: 13
CDR3aa: ASSLESGAGNEQF

d_gene: -
j_gene: TRBJ1-4
v_gene: TRBV12-3/TRBV12-4
abundance: many
len: 13
CDR3aa: ASSLQSGFNEKLF

d_gene: TRBD1
j_gene: TRBJ2-7
v_gene: TRBV29-1
abundance: few
len: 11
CDR3aa: SVSKDRVEEQY

d_gene: -
j_gene: -
v_gene: TRBV29-1
abundance: few
len: 11
CDR3aa: SVVITNRNEQF

d_gene: -
j_gene: TRBJ2-7
v_gene: TRBV5-1
abundance: few
len: 14
CDR3aa: ASSLGWKGSSYEQY

d_gene: TRBD1
j_gene: TRBJ2-4
v_gene: TRBV12-3/TRBV12-4
abundance: -
len: 16
CDR3aa: ASRRMSRDREDRNIQY

d_gene: TRBD2
j_gene: TRBJ2-1
v_gene: TRBV20-1
abundance: -
len: 14
CDR3aa: SARASSGGLTGEQF

d_gene: TRBD2
j_gene: TRBJ2-5
v_gene: TRBV14
abundance: few
len: 15
CDR3aa: ASSQGGLAGLQEAQY

d_gene: -
j_gene: TRBJ1-1
v_gene: TRBV4-3
abundance: -
len: 14
CDR3aa: ASSQGPSGAGTEAF

d_gene: -
j_gene: TRBJ2-5
v_gene: TRBV20-1
abundance: few
len: 15
CDR3aa: SARERVSRGRRETQY

d_gene: -
j_gene: TRBJ2-5
v_gene: TRBV4-1
abundance: -
len: 14
CDR3aa: ASSTGTGELQETQY

d_gene: TRBD2
j_gene: TRBJ2-2
v_gene: TRBV20-1
abundance: -
len: 15
CDR3aa: SARMGTSGIITGELF

d_gene: -
j_gene: -
v_gene: TRBV20-1
abundance: -
len: 11
CDR3aa: SARRGSGNEQF

d_gene: TRBD1
j_gene: TRBJ2-3
v_gene: TRBV6-5
abundance: -
len: 13
CDR3aa: ASSYSTGGADTQY

d_gene: -
j_gene: TRBJ1-6
v_gene: TRBV7-9
abundance: -
len: 13
CDR3aa: ASSSGIPGNSPLH

d_gene: TRBD2
j_gene: -
v_gene: TRBV4-3
abundance: -
len: 14
CDR3aa: ASSQPGLAGYNEQF

d_gene: -
j_gene: TRBJ1-1
v_gene: TRBV12-3/TRBV12-4
abundance: -
len: 11
CDR3aa: ASSSGKGTEAF

d_gene: -
j_gene: TRBJ2-7
v_gene: TRBV27
abundance: few
len: 10
CDR3aa: ASGGPPYEQY

d_gene: -
j_gene: TRBJ2-4
v_gene: TRBV5-6
abundance: -
len: 15
CDR3aa: ASSFMVLGLAKNIQY